This T cell receptor beta chain was captured by sequencing in a study of T cell responses to AZD1222 COVID-19 vaccine. Note on this clone: Antigen specificity is unknown.

This CDR3 spans 15 amino acids. From germline, CDR1 is SGHTA and CDR2 FQGNSA. V was clipped by 5 bases and J by 3 bases; unmatched bases: 9. Study-level results: Just 5 to 7 people given AZD1222 tested seropositive at baseline. Vaccination with two AZD1222 doses was followed by a rise in Spike-specific TCR breadth and depth. Clonal diversity was possibly underestimated, and the donors were mostly white British, with more females.

Produced via immunoSEQ multiplex PCR; TCRdb's table is partial and in-frame only. The data contain approximately 120,000 clones, roughly 88% of them singletons. The source is an adult in good health. Sequencing used peripheral blood, obtained on day 0 of MenACWY control vaccination. This sequence joins TRBV7-2 and TRBJ2-7; 8 bases agree with TRBD2. The CDR3 loop reads CASSGGSGRDYEQYF. CDR3 coding DNA: TGTGCCAGCAGCGGAGGGAGCGGGAGAGACTACGAGCAGTACTTC.